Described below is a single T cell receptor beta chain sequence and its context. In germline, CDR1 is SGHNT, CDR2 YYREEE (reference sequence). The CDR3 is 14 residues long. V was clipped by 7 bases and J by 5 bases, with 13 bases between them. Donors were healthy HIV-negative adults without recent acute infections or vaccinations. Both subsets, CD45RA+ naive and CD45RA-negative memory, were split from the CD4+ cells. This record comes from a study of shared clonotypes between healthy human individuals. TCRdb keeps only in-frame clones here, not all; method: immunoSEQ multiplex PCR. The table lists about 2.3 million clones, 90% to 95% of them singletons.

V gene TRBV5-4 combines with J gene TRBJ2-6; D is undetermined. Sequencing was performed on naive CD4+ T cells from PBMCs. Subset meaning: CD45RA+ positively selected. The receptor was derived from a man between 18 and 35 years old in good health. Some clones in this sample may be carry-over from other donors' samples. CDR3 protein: CASQPLVRANVLTF. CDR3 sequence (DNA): TGTGCCAGCCAACCGCTGGTTAGGGCCAACGTCCTGACTTTC. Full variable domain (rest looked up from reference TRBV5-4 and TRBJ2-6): ETGVTQSPTHLIKTRGQQVTLRCSSQSGHNTVSWYQQALGQGPQFIFQYYREEENGRGNFPPRFSGLQFPNYSSELNVNALELDDSALYLCASQPLVRANVLTFGAGSRLTVL.